The following is a TCR beta chain sequence with its context. Its antigen remains unidentified. The donors were members of the approximately 130-subject validation cohort (separate from the roughly 700-subject first cohort). These data come from a study of cytomegalovirus exposure and HLA in healthy donors. Overall study findings and caveats: According to a later analysis, TCR clusters from the first cohort tended to co-occur in the 120 or so validation repertoires.

Germline V gives CDR1 SNHLY, CDR2 FYNNEI. CDR3 length: 12 residues. The junction had 8 bases not matched to a gene; V was cut back by 11 bases and J by 6 bases. The method was immunoSEQ multiplex PCR; TCRdb's version includes in-frame clones alone and lacks a portion of them. This table has 190,000 or so clones, 84% appearing once. The sample consisted of PBMCs. The chain carries TRBV2 and TRBJ2-7; 9 nucleotides line up with TRBD1. This TCR came from a woman aged 25 to 39 in good health and CMV-seropositive. CDR3 in DNA: TGTGCCGTAGCACAGGGGGCGTCCGAGCAGTACTTC. Residues: CAVAQGASEQYF.